This TCR beta chain was captured in a study of blood T cell repertoires in COVID-19. Measured with immunoSEQ multiplex PCR; TCRdb has only the in-frame clones, and not every one. The sample records some 8,000 clones, about 70% being singletons. Per the germline V gene, CDR1 is KGHSH and CDR2 is LQKENI. Trimming took 2 bases from V and 7 from J, leaving 21 bases between them. The CDR3 totals 17 residues. The TCR was taken from a human donor in a cohort sampled during active COVID-19. The chain links TRBV18 to TRBJ2-1, with D possibly matching TRBD2 (6 bases). Input material: peripheral blood. The CDR3 spells CASSPGYGGAPRNEQFF. CDR3 nucleotide sequence: TGTGCCAGCTCACCAGGGTACGGGGGAGCCCCGAGGAATGAGCAGTTCTTC.